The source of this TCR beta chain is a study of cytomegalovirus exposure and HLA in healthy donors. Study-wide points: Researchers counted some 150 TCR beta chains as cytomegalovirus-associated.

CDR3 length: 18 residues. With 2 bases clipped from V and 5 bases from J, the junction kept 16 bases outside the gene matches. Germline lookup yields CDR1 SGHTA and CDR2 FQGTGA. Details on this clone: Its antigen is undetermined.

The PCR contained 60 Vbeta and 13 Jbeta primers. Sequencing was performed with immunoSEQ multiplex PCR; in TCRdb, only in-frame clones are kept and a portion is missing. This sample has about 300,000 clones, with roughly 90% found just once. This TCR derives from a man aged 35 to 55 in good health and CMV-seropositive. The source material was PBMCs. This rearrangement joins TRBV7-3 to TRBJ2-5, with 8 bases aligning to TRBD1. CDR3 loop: CASSLGRTGSDRRETQYF. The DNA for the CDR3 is TGTGCCAGCAGCTTAGGTCGGACAGGGTCGGATCGTCGCGAGACCCAGTACTTC.